The clone carrying this T cell receptor (beta chain) is a singleton in its sample. TEMRA cells underwent FACS enrichment and CD8+ and CD4+ T cells underwent negative isolation. These data originate in a study of CD8 T cells in Susac syndrome. An amount of RNA that ranged from roughly 0.45 to 1 ug was reverse transcribed with random hexamers. One entry per CDR3 protein results from TCRdb running MiXCR on the immunoSEQ multiplex PCR reads. The data hold some 110,000 distinct CDR3 sequences, with roughly 93% observed a single time. The clonotype comes from a human donor with multiple sclerosis. The sample comprised CD8+ T cells from PBMCs.

DNA for the CDR3: TGTGCCAGCAGTTTACGGGGTCGACTAATGAACACTGAAGCTTTCTTT. It specifies CASSLRGRLMNTEAFF. V gene TRBV28 combines with J gene TRBJ1-1; D is uncertain. The length of the CDR3 is 16 residues. The germline V gene has CDR1 MDHEN and CDR2 SYDVKM. Trimming removed 2 bases from V and 0 bases from J, with 13 bases in between.